One sample yielded the 22 T cell receptor beta chains listed below, sequenced in a study of identical twins (dated by TCRdb to between 2015 and 2016). Receptor libraries were prepared by 5' RACE. The reads were generated on an Illumina HiSeq 2000. TCRdb's own reprocessing of the public reads used fastp at Q25 and MiXCR and kept productive beta chains. For every CDR3 protein sequence, its rows merge into one entry that carries the most common genes and DNA. The sample records fewer than 550,000 distinct CDR3 sequences, 14% of which are singletons. The leading ten clones occupy 0.98% of the sample. These data also formed part of another study, on yellow fever vaccine responses in identical twins.

Source material: CD4+ T cells sorted from blood. These TCRs come from a woman in her late teens or twenties in good health.

This clonotype was observed a handful of times. This rearrangement joins TRBV15 to TRBJ1-3; D might be TRBD1 (6 bases). Trimming took 4 bases from V and 1 from J, leaving 14 bases between them. This CDR3 comprises 16 residues. Germline lookup yields CDR1 LNHNV and CDR2 YYDKDF (reference sequence). The CDR3 loop reads CATSMGALRSGNTIYF. The CDR3 DNA reads as TGTGCCACCAGCATGGGGGCGTTACGGTCTGGAAACACCATATATTTT.

The genes are TRBV18 and TRBJ2-4; the match to TRBD2 covers 13 bases. This CDR3 has 17 residues. Losses at the gene ends were 3 bases for V and 0 bases for J; bases not matched to a gene: 2. From germline, CDR1 is KGHSH and CDR2 LQKENI. The CDR3 loop reads CASSPGLAGRAKNIQYF. The CDR3 nucleotides are TGTGCCAGCTCACCGGGACTAGCGGGACGAGCCAAAAACATTCAGTACTTC.

The chain is built from TRBV15 and TRBJ2-3; 13 bases line up with TRBD2. From germline, CDR1 is LNHNV and CDR2 YYDKDF (reference sequence). This CDR3 has 16 residues. V gave up 5 bases and J gave up 5 bases; unmatched junction bases: 7. For the CDR3, the DNA is TGTGCCACCAGCCTGCCGGGACTAGCGGGAAAAGATACGCAGTATTTT. This gives the protein CATSLPGLAGKDTQYF.

This clonotype was observed a few times. The rearrangement joins TRBV6-2 or TRBV6-3 to TRBJ2-7; D may be TRBD1 (5 bases). The CDR3 is made up of 15 amino acids. CDR1 and CDR2 from the germline V gene are MNHEY and SVGEGT. V gave up 6 bases and J gave up 3 bases, with 18 bases separating them. CDR3 sequence reads: CASSQLLGRRYEQYF. The CDR3 nucleotides are TGTGCCAGCAGCCAACTACTGGGGCGTCGCTACGAGCAGTACTTC.

The rearrangement links TRBV14 to TRBJ1-4; TRBD1 might be the D (5 bases). V lost 2 bases and J 8 bases, leaving 9 bases between the germline ends. The CDR3 spans 13 residues. The germline V gene has CDR1 SGHDN and CDR2 FVKESK. The CDR3, as DNA: TGTGCCAGCAGCCAACGACAGTACGAAAAACTGTTTTTT. Encoded protein: CASSQRQYEKLFF.

This clonotype was found a few times. The chain couples TRBV7-2 to TRBJ2-3; D may be TRBD1 or TRBD2 (7 bases each). The CDR3 runs to 15 residues. V lost 5 bases, J lost 4 bases, and 16 bases lay in between. CDR1 is SGHTA and CDR2 is FQGNSA in the germline V gene. The CDR3 protein is CASSQQGRDSDTQYF. As DNA, the CDR3 is TGTGCCAGCAGCCAACAGGGGAGGGACTCAGATACGCAGTATTTT.

The chain links TRBV6-2 or TRBV6-3 to TRBJ2-7; D gene ambiguous. The length of the CDR3 is 13 residues. The germline gives CDR1 MNHEY, CDR2 SVGEGT. V was trimmed by 3 bases and J by 2 bases, leaving 8 bases between them. CDR3 DNA: TGTGCCAGCAGTTATTACGGACCCTACGAGCAGTACTTC. Translated, it gives CASSYYGPYEQYF.

In its sample, this clonotype was seen a few times. The chain has TRBV11-2 and TRBJ2-3; D might be TRBD1 (6 bases). Germline CDR1 and CDR2: SGHAT and FQNNGV. Trimming took 3 bases from V and 0 from J, leaving 10 bases between them. The CDR3 extends over 15 amino acids. CDR3 loop: CASSFTGQSTDTQYF. The DNA of the CDR3 is TGTGCCAGCAGCTTTACGGGACAAAGCACAGATACGCAGTATTTT. Full variable domain (missing parts from reference TRBV11-2 and TRBJ2-3): EAGVAQSPRYKIIEKRQSVAFWCNPISGHATLYWYQQILGQGPKLLIQFQNNGVVDDSQLPKDRFSAERLKGVDSTLKIQPAKLEDSAVYLCASSFTGQSTDTQYFGPGTRLTVL.

CDR3 DNA sequence: TGTGCCAGCAGTGATGGGGAATTCCAAGAGACCCAGTACTTC. This gives the protein CASSDGEFQETQYF. The chain carries TRBV2 and TRBJ2-5; D is undetermined. The CDR3 contains 14 residues. The V end lost 3 bases, the J end lost 1 base, and 9 bases lay between the germline ends. In germline, CDR1 is SNHLY, CDR2 FYNNEI.

The chain uses TRBV6-6 and TRBJ2-3; D assignment may be TRBD1 or TRBD2 (5 bases each). Per the germline V gene, CDR1 is MNHNY and CDR2 is SVGAGI (reference sequence). This CDR3 is 11 amino acids long. The V and J ends lost 8 bases and 6 bases respectively, with 9 bases between them. CDR3 coding DNA: TGTGCCAGCTCCAGGGAGGATACGCAGTATTTT. Translated: CASSREDTQYF.

The V gene is TRBV6-5, the J gene TRBJ2-5; the D is unclear. Deletions cut 7 bases from V and 4 bases from J, with 7 bases between. Germline V gene data show CDR1 as MNHEY and CDR2 as SVGAGI. The CDR3 length is 11 residues. The CDR3 DNA reads as TGTGCCAGCAATAGTCGAGAGACCCAGTACTTC. Protein sequence: CASNSRETQYF.

This clonotype has more than one count but fewer than ten. The CDR3 is CASSLGPGQGEEAFF. The CDR3 DNA is TGCGCCAGCAGCCTGGGGCCGGGACAGGGTGAGGAAGCTTTCTTT. V usage is TRBV5-1 and J usage is TRBJ1-1; 9 bases match TRBD1. The germline gives CDR1 SGHRS, CDR2 YFSETQ. The CDR3 runs 15 residues. The V and J ends lost 4 bases and 8 bases, in that order; junction bases with no gene match: 12.

This rearrangement joins TRBV27 to TRBJ1-1; a possible D gene is TRBD1 (6 bases). CDR1 MNHEY and CDR2 SMNVEV come from the germline V gene (reference sequence). CDR3 size: 15 residues. V gave up 4 bases and J gave up 5 bases, with 17 bases separating them. CDR3 sequence: CASSSIFLTGTEAFF. Here the CDR3 DNA reads TGTGCCAGCAGTTCGATATTTCTGACAGGTACTGAAGCTTTCTTT.

This clonotype has at least ten counts. This chain uses TRBV5-4 with TRBJ2-1, with 9 positions matching TRBD2. The V gene end was trimmed by 4 bases and the J gene end by 8 bases; junction bases not matched to a gene: 16. Germline loops: CDR1 SGHNT, CDR2 YYREEE (reference sequence). The CDR3 spans 17 residues. In DNA, the CDR3 is TGTGCCAGCAGCCACCCTAGGGCAGGGATAGCGGGGGATGAGCAGTTCTTC. Residues: CASSHPRAGIAGDEQFF.

This clonotype was counted at least ten times. The chain recombines TRBV10-3 with TRBJ2-7; D possibly matches TRBD1 or TRBD2 (5 bases each). V lost 2 bases and J lost 2, with 13 bases in between. There are 15 residues in the CDR3. CDR1 and CDR2 from the germline V gene are ENHRY and SYGVKD. The CDR3 DNA reads as TGTGCCATCAGTGAGAGGCAGGGACCTACCTACGAGCAGTACTTC. This gives the protein CAISERQGPTYEQYF.

The chain couples TRBV28 to TRBJ2-3; tentatively, D is TRBD1 (6 bases). CDR3 size: 15 residues. CDR1 is MDHEN, CDR2 SYDVKM, per germline. Trimming removed 3 bases from V and 1 base from J, with 11 bases in between. Here the CDR3 DNA reads TGTGCCAGCAGTTTGTACCAGGGGCGCACAGATACGCAGTATTTT. Translation: CASSLYQGRTDTQYF.

This clonotype was seen a handful of times. V and J are TRBV3-1 and TRBJ2-5; 11 positions match TRBD1. Germline V CDR1 and CDR2: LGHDT, YNNKEL (reference sequence). After removal of 1 base from V and 4 bases from J, the junction contained 5 bases not matched to a gene. The CDR3 runs 16 residues. The CDR3 here is CASSQGGQGVGETQYF. The CDR3 nucleotides read TGTGCCAGCAGCCAAGGGGGACAGGGGGTAGGAGAGACCCAGTACTTC.

The chain has TRBV3-1 and TRBJ1-2; 9 bases are shared with TRBD1. The CDR3 spans 17 residues. Germline V gene sequence: CDR1 LGHDT, CDR2 YNNKEL (reference sequence). With V trimmed by 4 bases and J by 4 bases, 13 bases remained unmatched. CDR3 bases: TGTGCCAGCAGCCGAGACAGTGGGACAGGGTGGGTCTATGGCTACACCTTC. Its translation: CASSRDSGTGWVYGYTF.

This clonotype was seen only a few times. The rearrangement joins TRBV2 to TRBJ2-7, with 11 bases aligning to TRBD2. With V trimmed by 9 bases and J by 2 bases, 6 bases remained unmatched. CDR1 and CDR2 from the germline V gene are SNHLY and FYNNEI. CDR3 length: 14 residues. For the CDR3, the DNA is TGTGCCAGTGTAGCGGGGGGGCTGCCCTACGAGCAGTACTTC. This translates into CASVAGGLPYEQYF.

There are many counts of this clonotype. The genes are TRBV24-1 and TRBJ2-1; D remains unclear. Trimming left V 5 bases short and J 3 bases short, with 16 bases between. CDR1 KGHDR and CDR2 SFDVKD come from the germline V gene. The CDR3 contains 16 residues. The CDR3 region has the DNA TGTGCCACCAGTGCCCCCGGGCAGTTTCGCTACAATGAGCAGTTCTTC. Protein: CATSAPGQFRYNEQFF.

The CDR3 nucleotides read TGTGCCAGCAGTTACCCACTAGCGGCTAGCACAGATACGCAGTATTTT. Its translation: CASSYPLAASTDTQYF. V gene TRBV6-5 combines with J gene TRBJ2-3; 8 bases match TRBD2. The CDR3 has 16 residues. Germline V gene lookup returns CDR1 MNHEY and CDR2 SVGAGI. The junction had 4 bases not matched to a gene; V was cut back by 2 bases and J by 0 bases.

This clonotype was detected ten times or more. The chain recombines TRBV5-1 with TRBJ2-5, with a tentative D call TRBD2 (5 bases). Germline lookup yields CDR1 SGHRS and CDR2 YFSETQ. Trimming left V 1 base short and J 2 bases short, with 15 bases between. This CDR3 is built from 16 residues. The CDR3 is CASSLSPSSGQETQYF. As DNA, the CDR3 is TGCGCCAGCAGCTTGTCCCCTAGCAGTGGGCAAGAGACCCAGTACTTC. The variable domain in full, completed from reference TRBV5-1 and TRBJ2-5, reads KAGVTQTPRYLIKTRGQQVTLSCSPISGHRSVSWYQQTPGQGLQFLFEYFSETQRNKGNFPGRFSGRQFSNSRSEMNVSTLELGDSALYLCASSLSPSSGQETQYFGPGTRLLVL.